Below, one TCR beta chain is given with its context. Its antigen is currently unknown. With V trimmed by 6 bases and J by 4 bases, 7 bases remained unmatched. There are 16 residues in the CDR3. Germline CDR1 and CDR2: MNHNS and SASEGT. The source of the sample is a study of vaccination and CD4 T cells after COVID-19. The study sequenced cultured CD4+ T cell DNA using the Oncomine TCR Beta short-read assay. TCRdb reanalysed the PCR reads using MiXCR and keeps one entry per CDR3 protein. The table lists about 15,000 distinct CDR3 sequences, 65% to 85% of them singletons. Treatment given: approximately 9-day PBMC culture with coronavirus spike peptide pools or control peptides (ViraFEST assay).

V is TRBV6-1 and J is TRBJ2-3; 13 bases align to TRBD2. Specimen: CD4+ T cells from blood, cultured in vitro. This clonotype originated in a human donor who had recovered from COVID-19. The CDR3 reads CASSLGGLAGADTQYF. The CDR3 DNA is TGTGCCAGCAGCCTTGGCGGACTAGCGGGAGCAGATACGCAGTATTTT.